The 27 T cell receptor beta chains below all came from one sample that was sequenced in a study of cytomegalovirus exposure and HLA in healthy donors. PCR involved 60 Vbeta and 13 Jbeta primers. The data were produced by immunoSEQ multiplex PCR, yet TCRdb's version contains in-frame clones alone and is incomplete. The sample yields about 190,000 clones, roughly 86% seen once. The source material was PBMCs. The receptors were sampled from a man in his forties in good health and CMV-seropositive.

The chain links TRBV25-1 to TRBJ2-1; perhaps TRBD2 as D (7 bases). The CDR3 is 15 residues long. The V gene's germline CDR1 is MGHDK and CDR2 SYGVNS. V gave up 3 bases and J gave up 5 bases, with 14 bases separating them. CDR3 amino acids: CASSDWGGPNNEQFF. Written as DNA, the CDR3 is TGTGCCAGCAGTGATTGGGGGGGGCCTAACAATGAGCAGTTCTTC.

V usage is TRBV10-3 and J usage is TRBJ2-3; TRBD2 matches at 11 bases. V lost 4 bases to trimming and J lost 3 bases; unmatched junction nucleotides: 12. Germline V gene sequence: CDR1 ENHRY, CDR2 SYGVKD. The CDR3 contains 18 residues. The CDR3 region has the DNA TGTGCCATCAGTGGTGATAGCGGGGGGGCCGAAAGTACAGATACGCAGTATTTT. It yields the protein CAISGDSGGAESTDTQYF.

This clone was counted only a few times. The rearrangement joins TRBV30 to TRBJ2-1; D is possibly TRBD2 (6 bases). V was cut by 2 bases and J by 4 bases, with 6 bases left in between. Looked up from germline, CDR1 is GTSNPN and CDR2 is SVGIG (reference sequence). The CDR3 covers 12 residues. The CDR3 DNA follows: TGTGCCTGGAGTCGGGGGTACAATGAGCAGTTCTTC. Amino acid sequence: CAWSRGYNEQFF.

The chain joins TRBV7-2 to TRBJ2-5, with 7 bases aligning to TRBD1. The CDR3 sequence is 15 residues long. Germline V gene lookup returns CDR1 SGHTA and CDR2 FQGNSA. Trimming at V came to 1 base and at J to 3 bases, leaving 5 bases not matched to a gene. The CDR3 DNA reads TGTGCCAGCAGCTTAGTAGGGGACAGAGAAGAGACCCAGTACTTC. Residues: CASSLVGDREETQYF.

This clone was detected only a few times. CDR3 coding DNA: TGTGCCAGCAGCCCCAACCGGGACAGCAATTTATATGGCTACACCTTC. It codes for CASSPNRDSNLYGYTF. The chain is built from TRBV7-9 and TRBJ1-2; 7 nucleotides match TRBD1. Germline CDR1 is SEHNR and CDR2 is FQNEAQ (reference sequence). This CDR3 comprises 16 residues. V gave up 5 bases and J gave up 5 bases; unmatched junction bases: 14.

V usage is TRBV2 and J usage is TRBJ1-1; no definite D call. This CDR3 comprises 11 residues. The germline V gene encodes CDR1 SNHLY and CDR2 FYNNEI. V lost 2 bases and J lost 9, with 7 bases in between. DNA for the CDR3: TGTGCCAGCAGTGAACTACCTAAAGCTTTCTTT. This sequence encodes CASSELPKAFF.

The chain carries TRBV4-2 and TRBJ2-4; tentative D call: TRBD1 (6 bases). The germline gives CDR1 LGHNA, CDR2 YNFKEQ. V was shortened by 4 bases and J by 13 bases, with 20 bases between the two germline ends. There are 14 residues in the CDR3. The CDR3 sequence: CASSPRWETGPQYF. DNA of the CDR3: TGTGCCAGCAGCCCCCGATGGGAGACAGGCCCCCAGTACTTC.

This chain joins TRBV7-8 and TRBJ2-3; 10 bases map to TRBD2. J lost 9 bases, V lost 4 bases, and 10 bases had no gene match. This CDR3 is 15 amino acids long. Looked up from germline, CDR1 is SGHVS and CDR2 is FQNEAQ. In DNA form, the CDR3 reads TGTGCCAGCAGCTCCAGGGGACTAGCGTCGGAGACGCAGTATTTT. As protein: CASSSRGLASETQYF.

This clone was counted a single time. Relative to the germline gene, one junction end is altered; a read error may explain this. The gene calls are TRBV5-4 and TRBJ1-1, with D maybe TRBD1 (6 bases). CDR3 length: 19 residues. Per the germline V gene, CDR1 is SGHNT and CDR2 is YYREEE (reference sequence). The CDR3 sequence is CASSPSISSNPGATTEAFF. The CDR3 nucleotides are TGCGCCAGCAGCCCCTCCATAAGTTCAAATCCAGGGGCAACCACTGAAGCTTTCTTT.

CDR3 bases: TGTGCCAGCAGCCAAGATCGCAAGTGGCAGGGGGAGGAGGATGGCTACACCTTC. This translates into CASSQDRKWQGEEDGYTF. V and J are TRBV4-2 and TRBJ1-2, with TRBD1 matching 7 bases. CDR3 length equals 18 residues. V lost 0 bases, J lost 6 bases, and 16 bases stayed unmatched. CDR1 and CDR2 (germline): LGHNA, YNFKEQ.

With respect to this clone: This same CDR3 is encoded by further DNA sequences in the sample. The rearrangement links TRBV19 to TRBJ2-7; 9 bases line up with TRBD1. The V and J ends lost 4 bases and 7 bases, in that order; junction bases with no gene match: 17. The germline V gene encodes CDR1 LNHDA and CDR2 SQIVND (reference sequence). The CDR3 consists of 17 residues. The CDR3 DNA reads TGTGCCAGTAGTACCGGGACAGGGTATGCAGCGTCGCGGGAGCAGTACTTC. This sequence encodes CASSTGTGYAASREQYF.

The chain links TRBV28 to TRBJ2-7, with 9 nucleotides matching TRBD1. V was pared by 7 bases and J by 4 bases, with 8 bases of the junction left unmatched. Germline V gene data show CDR1 as MDHEN and CDR2 as SYDVKM. CDR3 length equals 14 residues. CDR3 bases: TGTGCCAGCACCGCCGGGACAGGGTCTTACGAGCAGTACTTC. Translation gives CASTAGTGSYEQYF.

The chain employs TRBV28 and TRBJ1-1; 7 bases map to TRBD1. Germline-derived CDR1 and CDR2 are MDHEN and SYDVKM. The CDR3 extends over 15 amino acids. The junction had 10 bases not matched to a gene; V was cut back by 8 bases and J by 1 base. The CDR3 DNA sequence: TGTGCCAGCTCAAGACAGGGTCCAGGGAACACTGAAGCTTTCTTT. It encodes CASSRQGPGNTEAFF.

V usage is TRBV29-1 and J usage is TRBJ2-1; 10 positions match TRBD2. This CDR3 comprises 14 residues. From germline, CDR1 is SQVTM and CDR2 ANQGSEA. Trimming cost V 4 bases and J 4 bases; bases outside gene matches: 4. CDR3: CSVVSSGSYNEQFF. CDR3 nucleotide sequence: TGCAGCGTTGTCTCTAGCGGGAGTTACAATGAGCAGTTCTTC.

V and J are TRBV4-2 and TRBJ2-1; 8 bases agree with TRBD2. V lost 2 bases and J lost 0; bases outside the gene matches: 6. The CDR3 length is 17 residues. Germline assignment: CDR1 LGHNA and CDR2 YNFKEQ. The CDR3 DNA follows: TGTGCCAGCAGCCAACCGGGGGGGCCGAGCTCCTACAATGAGCAGTTCTTC. Residues: CASSQPGGPSSYNEQFF.

The chain joins TRBV9 to TRBJ2-3; 9 bases map to TRBD2. This CDR3 comprises 14 residues. Germline V CDR1 and CDR2: SGDLS, YYNGEE. Trimming removed 0 bases from V and 6 bases from J; junction bases left unmatched: 2. Written as DNA, the CDR3 is TGTGCCAGCAGCGTAGCCAGCGGGGGGGATACGCAGTATTTT. The encoded protein is CASSVASGGDTQYF.

Worth noting for this clone: The same CDR3 is also encoded by other DNA sequences in this sample. This chain uses TRBV6-5 with TRBJ1-4; D is unresolved. CDR3 length: 13 amino acids. Deletions cut 2 bases from V and 10 bases from J, with 11 bases between. The germline V gene has CDR1 MNHEY and CDR2 SVGAGI. Here the CDR3 reads CASSYKKGVKLFF. For the CDR3, the DNA is TGTGCCAGCAGTTACAAGAAGGGAGTAAAACTGTTTTTT.

The chain couples TRBV27 to TRBJ1-3; 12 nucleotides align to TRBD1. Germline assignment: CDR1 MNHEY and CDR2 SMNVEV (reference sequence). Trimming took 5 bases from V and 2 from J; bases not matched to a gene: 4. The CDR3 spans 16 residues. The CDR3 here is CASSRGQGAAGNTIYF. The CDR3 DNA reads as TGTGCCAGCAGTAGGGGACAGGGGGCAGCTGGAAACACCATATATTTT.

The gene calls are TRBV28 and TRBJ1-1; D gene unclear. Germline V gives CDR1 MDHEN, CDR2 SYDVKM. The CDR3 runs 12 residues. Trimming removed 6 bases at V and 12 bases at J, with 17 bases between. CDR3 protein: CASRNPSGLTFF. The CDR3 DNA reads TGTGCCAGCAGGAACCCGTCGGGGTTAACTTTCTTT. Based on the CDR3 plus reference TRBV28 and TRBJ1-1, the full variable domain is DVKVTQSSRYLVKRTGEKVFLECVQDMDHENMFWYRQDPGLGLRLIYFSYDVKMKEKGDIPEGYSVSREKKERFSLILESASTNQTSMYLCASRNPSGLTFFGQGTRLTVV.

This clone appeared a few times. V usage is TRBV28 and J usage is TRBJ2-7; TRBD2 might be the D (6 bases). CDR3 length equals 13 residues. Germline loops: CDR1 MDHEN, CDR2 SYDVKM. The germline V and J ends were trimmed by 6 bases and 2 bases, with 11 bases remaining between them. The CDR3 DNA sequence: TGTGCCAGCAGCGGGACTTCGGCCTACGAGCAGTACTTC. This encodes CASSGTSAYEQYF.

CDR3 in DNA: TGCGCCAGCAGCATAGCGGGAGTCAATAATGAGCAGTTCTTC. Amino acid sequence: CASSIAGVNNEQFF. The rearrangement links TRBV5-1 to TRBJ2-1, with 9 bases aligning to TRBD2. The junction had 6 bases not matched to a gene; V was cut back by 4 bases and J by 7 bases. CDR1 is SGHRS, CDR2 YFSETQ, per germline. This CDR3 is 14 amino acids long.

This chain connects TRBV7-9 to TRBJ2-7; no definite D call. The V gene's germline CDR1 is SEHNR and CDR2 FQNEAQ (reference sequence). This CDR3 has 13 amino acids. V lost 4 bases to trimming and J lost 4 bases, with 11 bases between them. The CDR3 reads CASSSNTHYEQYF. CDR3 nucleotide sequence: TGTGCCAGCAGCTCCAATACACATTACGAGCAGTACTTC.

The V gene is TRBV12-5, the J gene TRBJ2-7; 10 bases align to TRBD2. CDR1 is LGHNT, CDR2 FRNRAP, per germline. V gave up 5 bases and J gave up 5 bases; unmatched junction bases: 6. The CDR3 extends over 14 amino acids. The CDR3 loop reads CASGRSGGANEQYF. The CDR3 nucleotides are TGTGCTAGTGGTCGGAGCGGGGGGGCCAACGAGCAGTACTTC.

This chain connects TRBV7-9 to TRBJ2-1; TRBD1 is a possible D gene (5 bases). Trimming took 1 base from V and 10 from J, leaving 17 bases between them. The CDR3 length is 15 residues. The germline V gene has CDR1 SEHNR and CDR2 FQNEAQ (reference sequence). The chain's CDR3 is CASSLVRNTPGEQFF. In DNA form, the CDR3 reads TGTGCCAGCAGCTTAGTCAGGAACACCCCAGGGGAGCAGTTCTTC. Drawing the rest from reference TRBV7-9 and TRBJ2-1, the complete variable domain is DTGVSQNPRHKITKRGQNVTFRCDPISEHNRLYWYRQTLGQGPEFLTYFQNEAQLEKSRLLSDRFSAERPKGSFSTLEIQRTEQGDSAMYLCASSLVRNTPGEQFFGPGTRLTVL.

The V gene is TRBV27, the J gene TRBJ1-1; possible D gene TRBD1, 5 bases. CDR1 is MNHEY, CDR2 SMNVEV, per germline (reference sequence). Trimming removed 3 bases at V and 0 bases at J, with 8 bases between. CDR3 size: 14 residues. The CDR3 nucleotides are TGTGCCAGCAGTTTGCGGGGGTTGAACACTGAAGCTTTCTTT. Its translation is CASSLRGLNTEAFF.

The rearrangement joins TRBV7-8 to TRBJ1-1; D remains unclear. The CDR3 consists of 15 residues. The V gene lost 1 base and the J gene lost 6 bases, with 15 bases spanning the gap. CDR1 SGHVS and CDR2 FQNEAQ come from the germline V gene. The CDR3 DNA reads TGTGCCAGCAGCTTAGGCTCCCCGAGGATGGCTGAAGCTTTCTTT. Its translation: CASSLGSPRMAEAFF.

CDR3: CASGLGQDSYEQYF. As DNA, the CDR3 is TGTGCCAGCGGTCTTGGACAGGATTCCTACGAGCAGTACTTC. V and J are TRBV27 and TRBJ2-7; the match to TRBD1 covers 7 bases. CDR1 and CDR2 (germline): MNHEY, SMNVEV (reference sequence). The CDR3 consists of 14 residues. Trimming removed 8 bases from V and 1 base from J; junction bases left unmatched: 8.